This record covers a single T cell receptor beta chain. This clone showed up just once. The antigen it binds to is not known. The record has no base qualities; no much larger clone is one base away. V drops 4 bases and J drops 4 bases, leaving 14 bases in between. Counted from cysteine to phenylalanine, this CDR3 has 14 amino acids. Kept here is only the CDR3 DNA, which spans 42 bases and is read in frame from base 1. Looking up the germline V gene yields CDR1 MNHEY and CDR2 SVGAGI. TCRbeta CDR3 regions were amplified from genomic DNA using the immunoSEQ Assay, a bias-controlled multiplex PCR. As for the authors' bioinformatics: Nucleated cell counts per sample were estimated from amplification of reference gene primers within the assay. Sequence reads were collapsed and filtered to measure the absolute abundance of every unique TCRbeta CDR3 rearrangement. Productive Simpson clonality was computed per sample as the square root of Simpson's diversity index over productive rearrangements. This immuneACCESS table, as held by TCRdb, lists in-frame sequences with V and J called but not all clones. Of the missing ones, under half trace to an unresolved V gene in checked studies; the others have no known cause. From that table come the V and J calls and clone size; the DNA was used to work out D and trimming. The sample profile shows 250,000 to 300,000 clones; about 90% of them were found once. Together, the top ten hold roughly 12% of the sample.

These data are taken from a study of blood T cell repertoires in COVID-19 (dated by TCRdb to about 2020). For context, the study as a whole: The collaborator samples originated in the United States, Italy and Spain and spanned the acute and convalescent phases of COVID-19. Where available, HLA class I and class II types were taken from metadata supplied by the sample provider and were not determined by assay-based typing. The sample metadata nearly always contained a de-identified subject ID, COVID-19 status, age in years and sex. The dataset comprised deeply sampled blood TCRbeta repertoires from subjects exposed to, actively infected with, or recovered from COVID-19. The samples were drawn from the first 160 participants of the ongoing ImmuneRACE study and from 950 to 1,500 subjects provided by 6 global collaborators. The material from the prospective study consisted of cDNA or gDNA derived from T cells, B-cell-depleted T cells, or PBMCs. A freely available public database, intended as a resource for researchers studying the immune response to SARS-CoV-2, is where the repertoires were released.

In Seattle, one collaborating source enrolled patients while the infection was active and tracked those patients longitudinally over the course of disease. Collaborating institutions collected whole blood in K2EDTA tubes following their own protocols. Collaborator samples were shipped for TCRbeta analysis as frozen whole blood, isolated PBMCs, or DNA extracted from either sample type. General findings and caveats noted by the study authors: The amount of clinical and demographic metadata varied by source and participant and was provided uncurated.

The chain is made from TRBV6-5 and TRBJ2-7; TRBD1 could be the D gene, as 7 bases match. This receptor was obtained from a woman in her 30s with COVID-19, enrolled during active disease. What was sequenced was peripheral blood. The sequence in DNA is TGTGCCAGCAGTTCATTACAGGGGAGGTACGAGCAGTACTTC. This is translated as CASSSLQGRYEQYF.